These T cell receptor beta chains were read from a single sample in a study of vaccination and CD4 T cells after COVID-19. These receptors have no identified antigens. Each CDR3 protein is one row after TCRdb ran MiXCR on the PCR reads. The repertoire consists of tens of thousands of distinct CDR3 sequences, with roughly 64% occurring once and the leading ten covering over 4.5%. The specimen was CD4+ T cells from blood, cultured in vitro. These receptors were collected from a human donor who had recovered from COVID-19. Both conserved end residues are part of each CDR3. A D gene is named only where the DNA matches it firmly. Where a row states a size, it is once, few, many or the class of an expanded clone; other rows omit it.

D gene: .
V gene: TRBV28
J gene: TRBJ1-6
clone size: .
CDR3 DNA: TGTGCCAGCAGTTTCCGGCGGGCTTGGAATTCACCCCTCCACTTT
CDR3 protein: CASSFRRAWNSPLHF

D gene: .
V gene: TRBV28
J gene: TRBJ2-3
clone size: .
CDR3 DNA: TGTGCCAGCAGCCCCCAGTCGGCGGGCACAGATACGCAGTATTTT
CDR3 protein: CASSPQSAGTDTQYF

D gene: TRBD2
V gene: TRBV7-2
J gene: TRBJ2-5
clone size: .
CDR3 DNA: TGTGCCAGCAGCTCCCCGGGACTAGCCCAAGAGACCCAGTACTTC
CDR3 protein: CASSSPGLAQETQYF

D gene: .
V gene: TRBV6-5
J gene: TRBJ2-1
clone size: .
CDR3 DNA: TGTGCCAGCAGTTACGGGGGAAGGGGGAACGAGCAGTTCTTC
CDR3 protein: CASSYGGRGNEQFF

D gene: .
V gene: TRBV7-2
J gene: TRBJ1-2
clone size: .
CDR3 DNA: TGTGCCAGCAGCCCCTCGGGGCTAGGCTCCTATGGCTACACCTTC
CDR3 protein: CASSPSGLGSYGYTF

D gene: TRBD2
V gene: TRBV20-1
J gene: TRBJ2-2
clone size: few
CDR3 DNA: TGCAGTGCTAGAGCCGGGACTAGCGGGAGAGAGAAGCTGTTTTTT
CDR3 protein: CSARAGTSGREKLFF

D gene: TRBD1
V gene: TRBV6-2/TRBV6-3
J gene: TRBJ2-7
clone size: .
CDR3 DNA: TGTGCCAGTGAAATAACCGGGACAGGGCGAAACGAGCAGTACTTC
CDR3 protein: CASEITGTGRNEQYF

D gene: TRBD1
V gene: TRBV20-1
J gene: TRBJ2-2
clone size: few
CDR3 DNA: TGCAGTGCTAGAGGAACCAGGGGGTGGTTCTCCGGGGAGCTGTTTTTT
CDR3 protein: CSARGTRGWFSGELFF

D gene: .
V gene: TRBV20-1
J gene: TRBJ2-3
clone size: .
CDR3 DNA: TGCAGTGCTAGAGATCTGGCGGGAATGGGGACAGATACGCAGTATTTT
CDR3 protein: CSARDLAGMGTDTQYF

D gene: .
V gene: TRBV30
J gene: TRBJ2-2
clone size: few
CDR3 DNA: TGTGCCTGGAGGCTAAAGGAGAGGACCGGGGAGCTGTTTTTT
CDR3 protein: CAWRLKERTGELFF

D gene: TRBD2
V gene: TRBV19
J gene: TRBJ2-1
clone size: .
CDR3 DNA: TGTGCCAGTAGTATGGGGAGTGCGGGAGTCGGCTACAATGAGCAGTTCTTC
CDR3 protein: CASSMGSAGVGYNEQFF

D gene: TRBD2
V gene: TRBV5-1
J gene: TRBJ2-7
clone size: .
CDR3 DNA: TGCGCCAGCAGCTCCCGACTAGCGGGAGTGAGGGGGGACTCCTACGAGCAGTACTTC
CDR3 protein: CASSSRLAGVRGDSYEQYF

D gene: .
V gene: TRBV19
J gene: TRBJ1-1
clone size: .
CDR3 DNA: TGTGCCAGTAGTAGCAGGGTGAACACTGAAGCTTTCTTT
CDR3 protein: CASSSRVNTEAFF

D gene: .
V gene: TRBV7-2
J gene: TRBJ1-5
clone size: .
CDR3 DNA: TGTGCCAGCAGCCCCCCGGGTTACGATCAGCCCCAGCATTTT
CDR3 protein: CASSPPGYDQPQHF